The 27 T cell receptor beta chains below were found in one sample sequenced in a study of T cells in localized non-small cell lung cancer. Data came from immunoSEQ multiplex PCR; TCRdb stores just in-frame clones and leaves some out. This table holds around 50,000 clones, 80% to 90% found once. Sequencing was performed on peripheral blood, taken before any cancer treatment. These receptors were obtained from a woman aged 35-75 years with stage I lung adenocarcinoma.

The V and J genes are TRBV5-8 and TRBJ2-2; 8 bases fit TRBD2. J was trimmed by 4 bases and V by 0 bases; bases with no gene match: 5. In germline, CDR1 is SGHTS, CDR2 YDEGEE. The CDR3 runs 16 residues. The CDR3 sequence: CASSLDLSGVTGELFF. The CDR3 DNA reads as TGTGCCAGCAGCTTGGATCTTAGCGGGGTCACCGGGGAGCTGTTTTTT.

This chain connects TRBV6-1 to TRBJ2-7, with 10 positions matching TRBD1. The junction had 12 bases not matched to a gene; V was cut back by 3 bases and J by 7 bases. The CDR3 has 16 residues. Germline-derived CDR1 and CDR2 are MNHNS and SASEGT. The CDR3 sequence is CASSDTRLGQGWEQYF. The CDR3 DNA sequence: TGTGCCAGCAGTGACACCCGGTTGGGACAGGGGTGGGAGCAGTACTTC.

The rearrangement joins TRBV7-2 to TRBJ1-1; a possible D gene is TRBD1 (5 bases). The germline V and J ends were trimmed by 5 bases and 6 bases, with 16 bases remaining between them. The length of the CDR3 is 14 residues. CDR1 SGHTA and CDR2 FQGNSA come from the germline V gene. CDR3 in amino acids: CASSPVQGGAEAFF. Written as DNA, the CDR3 is TGTGCCAGCAGCCCGGTCCAGGGCGGGGCTGAAGCTTTCTTT.

This clone appeared a single time. V is TRBV27 and J is TRBJ2-7, with 8 bases lining up with TRBD1. V shed 3 bases and J 0 bases; nucleotides not matched to a gene: 7. The CDR3 spans 16 residues. Per the germline V gene, CDR1 is MNHEY and CDR2 is SMNVEV (reference sequence). CDR3 nucleotides: TGTGCCAGCAGTTTTGCCGGGACAGGCCTCTCCTACGAGCAGTACTTC. Encoded protein: CASSFAGTGLSYEQYF.

The rearrangement joins TRBV28 to TRBJ1-3, with TRBD1 as a possible D gene (6 bases). Germline CDR1 and CDR2: MDHEN and SYDVKM. The length of the CDR3 is 17 residues. Trimming took 5 bases from V and 0 from J, leaving 17 bases between them. DNA of the CDR3: TGTGCCAGCAGTCCCTACCCGGGACAACTCTCTGGAAACACCATATATTTT. Translated: CASSPYPGQLSGNTIYF.

The chain links TRBV7-8 to TRBJ2-2; 12 nucleotides match TRBD2. The CDR3 is 18 amino acids. CDR1 and CDR2 from the germline V gene are SGHVS and FQNEAQ. The V gene end was trimmed by 2 bases and the J gene end by 5 bases; junction bases not matched to a gene: 9. CDR3 residues: CASSLIASGGAWTGELFF. CDR3 nucleotide sequence: TGTGCCAGCAGCTTAATCGCTAGCGGGGGGGCCTGGACCGGGGAGCTGTTTTTT. The full variable domain, with the rest looked up from reference TRBV7-8 and TRBJ2-2, is GAGVSQSPRYKVAKRGQDVALRCDPISGHVSLFWYQQALGQGPEFLTYFQNEAQLDKSGLPSDRFFAERPEGSVSTLKIQRTQQEDSAVYLCASSLIASGGAWTGELFFGEGSRLTVL.

The chain joins TRBV19 to TRBJ2-7; D is unresolved. V was cut by 0 bases and J by 1 base, with 7 bases left in between. CDR1 and CDR2 from the germline V gene are LNHDA and SQIVND (reference sequence). This CDR3 spans 14 amino acids. CDR3 loop: CASSIDDLSYEQYF. The CDR3 bases are TGTGCCAGTAGTATAGACGACCTATCCTACGAGCAGTACTTC.

This clone came up a few times. The V gene is TRBV9, the J gene TRBJ1-1; D uncertain. CDR1 and CDR2 (germline): SGDLS, YYNGEE. V was pared by 1 base and J by 1 base, with 5 bases between. This CDR3 region has 13 residues. The CDR3 DNA follows: TGTGCCAGCAGCGTATCTCAGAACACTGAAGCTTTCTTT. It encodes CASSVSQNTEAFF.

The chain couples TRBV21-1 to TRBJ2-3; the table's D call of TRBD2 was not tested on the DNA. TRBV21-1 is flagged as a pseudogene. The CDR3 is 17 residues long. The CDR3 loop is CASSKEAGGPITDTQYF. The CDR3 bases are TGTGCCAGCAGCAAAGAAGCGGGGGGCCCGATCACAGATACGCAGTATTTT.

The V call is TRBV9, the J call TRBJ1-5; D perhaps matches TRBD1 (5 bases). The CDR3 consists of 16 residues. Between the trimmed V and J ends, which lost 0 bases and 3 bases, there was a span of 13 bases. The V gene's germline CDR1 is SGDLS and CDR2 YYNGEE. CDR3 DNA: TGTGCCAGCAGCGTAGGGGGAGGGGACCTCAATCAGCCCCAGCATTTT. Protein product: CASSVGGGDLNQPQHF.

The chain joins TRBV14 to TRBJ2-7; possibly TRBD1 for D (6 bases). The CDR3 totals 15 residues. Germline loops: CDR1 SGHDN, CDR2 FVKESK. Deletions cut 3 bases from V and 0 bases from J, with 12 bases between. CDR3 bases: TGTGCCAGCAGCCAGAACAGGGTCAGCTCCTACGAGCAGTACTTC. Translating gives CASSQNRVSSYEQYF.

This clone was counted a few times. CDR3 amino acids: CASSGTRTGVHQPQHF. In DNA, the CDR3 is TGTGCCAGCAGTGGGACTCGGACAGGGGTTCATCAGCCCCAGCATTTT. The chain joins TRBV6-1 to TRBJ1-5; TRBD1 agrees at 9 bases. Germline CDR1 reads MNHNS; CDR2 reads SASEGT. This CDR3 contains 16 residues. Unmatched junction bases numbered 9, after V lost 4 bases and J lost 5 bases.

This clone was seen only a few times. This chain links TRBV6-6 with TRBJ2-7, with D unresolved. CDR3 size: 15 residues. The germline CDR1 and CDR2 sequences are MNHNY and SVGAGI (reference sequence). V was shortened by 0 bases and J by 3 bases, with 12 bases between the two germline ends. Written as DNA, the CDR3 is TGTGCCAGCAGTTACTCGCAGCAACCGGGCTACGAGCAGTACTTC. Encoded protein: CASSYSQQPGYEQYF.

The gene calls are TRBV5-1 and TRBJ1-2, with 8 bases matching TRBD1. The CDR3 has 13 residues. Germline CDR1 reads SGHRS; CDR2 reads YFSETQ. V was pared by 5 bases and J by 4 bases, with 4 bases of the junction left unmatched. CDR3 sequence: CASSFGQGYGYTF. In nucleotides, the CDR3 is TGCGCCAGCAGTTTCGGACAGGGCTATGGCTACACCTTC.

This clone was found a few times. J is TRBJ2-7 and V is TRBV4-3, with TRBD2 matching 8 bases. Germline lookup yields CDR1 LGHNA and CDR2 YSLEER. With V trimmed by 0 bases and J by 3 bases, 7 bases remained unmatched. The CDR3 totals 16 residues. In DNA, the CDR3 is TGCGCCAGCAGCCAAGAGTCCAGCGGGGGTGACTACGAGCAGTACTTC. It encodes CASSQESSGGDYEQYF.

CDR3 residues: CASTEEQNYEQYF. The CDR3 bases are TGTGCCAGCACCGAGGAGCAGAACTACGAGCAGTACTTC. The V call is TRBV5-8, the J call TRBJ2-7; D not resolved. The CDR3 is 13 amino acids. Trimming stripped 6 bases from V and 3 bases from J, with 13 bases between. Germline CDR1 SGHTS, CDR2 YDEGEE.

This clone was observed once. The chain is built from TRBV19 and TRBJ1-1; D is unresolved. The length of the CDR3 is 18 residues. V lost 3 bases, J lost 0 bases, and 20 bases lay in between. Germline CDR1 reads LNHDA; CDR2 reads SQIVND (reference sequence). The CDR3 coding sequence is TGTGCCAGTAGTATCGGAGAACCAAGGTTGGGCATGAACACTGAAGCTTTCTTT. Translating gives CASSIGEPRLGMNTEAFF.

The V and J genes are TRBV2 and TRBJ2-1, with 9 nucleotides matching TRBD2. This CDR3 contains 16 residues. Germline V gene sequence: CDR1 SNHLY, CDR2 FYNNEI. J was trimmed by 1 base and V by 2 bases; bases with no gene match: 3. The CDR3 region has the DNA TGTGCCAGCAGTGAAACAAGCGGGGGGTCCTACAATGAGCAGTTCTTC. Translating it yields CASSETSGGSYNEQFF.

The rearrangement uses TRBV29-1 and TRBJ2-3; 12 bases are shared with TRBD1. The CDR3 sequence is 16 residues long. V gave up 1 base and J gave up 6 bases; unmatched junction bases: 8. Germline-derived CDR1 and CDR2 are SQVTM and ANQGSEA. CDR3 DNA: TGCAGCGTTGAAGGGGGGACAGGGGGCCCACAGGATACGCAGTATTTT. Encoded protein: CSVEGGTGGPQDTQYF.

With regard to this clone: This same CDR3 is encoded by further DNA sequences in the sample. The CDR3 coding sequence is TGTGCCAGCAGCTTATCTGCTAGCACAGATACGCAGTATTTT. Its protein is CASSLSASTDTQYF. The V and J genes are TRBV7-3 and TRBJ2-3; D is unresolved. Trimming cost V 2 bases and J 0 bases, with 6 bases left between them. Germline assignment: CDR1 SGHTA and CDR2 FQGTGA. The CDR3 runs to 14 residues.

The rearrangement joins TRBV7-9 to TRBJ1-2, with D maybe TRBD1 (6 bases). Trimming cost V 1 base and J 1 base, with 7 bases left between them. Per the germline V gene, CDR1 is SEHNR and CDR2 is FQNEAQ (reference sequence). CDR3 length: 14 residues. This CDR3 reads CASSLEGVNYGYTF. The CDR3 bases are TGTGCCAGCAGCTTAGAGGGGGTTAACTATGGCTACACCTTC.

The chain uses TRBV30 and TRBJ2-7; TRBD1 matches at 10 bases. This CDR3 has 16 residues. Germline lookup yields CDR1 GTSNPN and CDR2 SVGIG (reference sequence). V lost 2 bases, J lost 5 bases, and 12 bases stayed unmatched. The CDR3 spells CAWSPLGQGDRNEQYF. The CDR3 nucleotides read TGTGCCTGGAGTCCCCTCGGACAGGGGGACAGGAACGAGCAGTACTTC.

The chain recombines TRBV7-2 with TRBJ2-3; the D is unclear. Germline CDR1 SGHTA, CDR2 FQGNSA. Trimming stripped 1 base from V and 8 bases from J, with 7 bases between. CDR3 length: 12 amino acids. The CDR3 DNA reads TGTGCCAGCAGCTTAGTTGAGAGTACGCAGTATTTT. Protein product: CASSLVESTQYF.

The gene calls are TRBV30 and TRBJ2-7; D is undetermined. Germline CDR1 reads GTSNPN; CDR2 reads SVGIG (reference sequence). There are 12 residues in the CDR3. V gave up 3 bases and J gave up 1 base, with 7 bases separating them. The CDR3 coding sequence is TGTGCCTGGAGGCAGGATTCCTACGAGCAGTACTTC. As protein: CAWRQDSYEQYF.

Details on this clone: Within the sample, other DNA sequences also encode this same CDR3. The chain is built from TRBV10-2 and TRBJ1-1, with D perhaps TRBD1 (5 bases). V lost 4 bases to trimming and J lost 4 bases, with 16 bases between them. Germline-derived CDR1 and CDR2 are WSHSY and SAAADI. The CDR3 is 15 residues long. The CDR3 is CASSVPGQGGTEAFF. Here the CDR3 DNA reads TGCGCCAGCAGTGTTCCCGGGCAGGGAGGCACTGAAGCTTTCTTT.

The chain links TRBV6-6 to TRBJ1-2; D remains ambiguous. Trimming left V 1 base short and J 6 bases short, with 18 bases between. The germline CDR1 and CDR2 sequences are MNHNY and SVGAGI (reference sequence). CDR3 length: 16 amino acids. The CDR3 reads CASSYYPGDAENGYTF. The CDR3, as DNA: TGTGCCAGCAGTTACTACCCCGGGGATGCGGAGAATGGCTACACCTTC.

V is TRBV5-1 and J is TRBJ2-2; no clear D. Trimming removed 0 bases at V and 2 bases at J, with 17 bases between. Germline CDR1 SGHRS, CDR2 YFSETQ. CDR3 length: 18 residues. CDR3 coding DNA: TGCGCCAGCAGCTTGGCCACGGTAGCTAGGTCAAACACCGGGGAGCTGTTTTTT. Residues: CASSLATVARSNTGELFF.